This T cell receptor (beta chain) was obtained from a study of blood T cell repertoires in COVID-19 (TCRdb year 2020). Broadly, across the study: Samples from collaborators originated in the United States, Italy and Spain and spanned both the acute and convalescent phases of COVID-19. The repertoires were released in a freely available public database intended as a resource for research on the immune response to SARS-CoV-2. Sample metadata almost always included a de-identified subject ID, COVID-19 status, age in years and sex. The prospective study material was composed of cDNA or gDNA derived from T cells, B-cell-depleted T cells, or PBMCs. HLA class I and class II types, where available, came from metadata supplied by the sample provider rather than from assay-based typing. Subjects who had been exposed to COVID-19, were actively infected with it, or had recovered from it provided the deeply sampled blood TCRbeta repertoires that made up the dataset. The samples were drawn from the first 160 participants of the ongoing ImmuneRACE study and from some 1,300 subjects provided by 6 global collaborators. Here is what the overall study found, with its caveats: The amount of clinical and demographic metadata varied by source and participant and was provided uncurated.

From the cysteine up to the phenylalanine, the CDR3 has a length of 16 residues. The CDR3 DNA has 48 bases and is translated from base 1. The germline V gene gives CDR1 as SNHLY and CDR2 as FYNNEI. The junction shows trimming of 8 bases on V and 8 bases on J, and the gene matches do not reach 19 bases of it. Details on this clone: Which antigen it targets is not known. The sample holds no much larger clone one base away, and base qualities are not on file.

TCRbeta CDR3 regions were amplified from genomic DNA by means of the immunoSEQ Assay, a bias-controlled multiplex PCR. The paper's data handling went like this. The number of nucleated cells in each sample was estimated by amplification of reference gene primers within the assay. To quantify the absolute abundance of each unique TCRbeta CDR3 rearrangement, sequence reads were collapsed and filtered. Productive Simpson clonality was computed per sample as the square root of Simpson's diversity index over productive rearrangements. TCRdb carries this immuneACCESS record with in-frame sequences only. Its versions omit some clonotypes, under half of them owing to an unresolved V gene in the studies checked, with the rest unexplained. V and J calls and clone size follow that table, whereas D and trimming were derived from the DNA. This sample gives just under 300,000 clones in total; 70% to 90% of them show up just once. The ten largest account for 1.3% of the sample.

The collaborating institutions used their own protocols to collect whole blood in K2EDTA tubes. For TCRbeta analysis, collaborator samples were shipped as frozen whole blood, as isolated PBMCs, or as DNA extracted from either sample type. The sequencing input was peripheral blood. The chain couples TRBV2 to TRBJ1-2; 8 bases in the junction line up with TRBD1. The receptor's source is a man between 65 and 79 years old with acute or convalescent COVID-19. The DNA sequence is TGTGCCAGCTCGAAACAGGGGGTAGGTATAGTTCGGGGCTACACCTTC. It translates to CASSKQGVGIVRGYTF.